These 14 T cell receptor beta chains came from one sample sequenced in a study of persistence of HIV-infected CD4 T cells. The libraries were made with immunoSEQ version 4 in survey mode. Profiling relied on immunoSEQ multiplex PCR, and the TCRdb table lists in-frame clones only, not all of them. The repertoire has under 40,000 clones, roughly four fifths of them found once; the top ten carry over 15%. Cells were stimulated with overlapping HIV-1 Gag 15-mer peptides. Memory cells lacking CD40L and CD69 with high CD45RO were sorted. The antigens for these receptors are not known. The sequences come from CD4+ T cells sorted from PBMCs after roughly 19-hour stimulation, collected from a patient who received antiretroviral therapy. The receptors stem from an adult woman with HIV who was CMV-seropositive.

V usage is TRBV7-9 and J usage is TRBJ1-1; no firm D call. V lost 5 bases, J lost 4 bases, and 14 bases lay in between. The germline V gene encodes CDR1 SEHNR and CDR2 FQNEAQ (reference sequence). This CDR3 is built from 14 residues. The CDR3 sequence is CASSPQTLSTEAFF. Here the CDR3 DNA reads TGTGCCAGCAGCCCGCAGACCCTAAGCACTGAAGCTTTCTTT.

The chain is built from TRBV3-1 (or the pseudogene TRBV3-2) and TRBJ2-1, with D tentatively TRBD2 (6 bases). The CDR3 runs 13 residues. Germline V gives CDR1 LGHDT, CDR2 YNNKEL (reference sequence). Trimming removed 0 bases from V and 10 bases from J, with 10 bases in between. This chain's CDR3 is CASSQDPGEEQFF. In nucleotides, the CDR3 is TGTGCCAGCAGCCAAGATCCGGGGGAGGAGCAGTTCTTC.

The chain combines TRBV3-1 (or the pseudogene TRBV3-2) with TRBJ2-5; possible D gene TRBD2, 5 bases. V gave up 0 bases and J gave up 1 base, with 12 bases separating them. From germline, CDR1 is LGHDT and CDR2 YNNKEL (reference sequence). There are 16 residues in the CDR3. The CDR3 region is CASSQDRRWGQETQYF. CDR3 DNA: TGTGCCAGCAGCCAAGATCGGAGGTGGGGCCAAGAGACCCAGTACTTC.

This clone has just one count. The chain couples TRBV12-3 or TRBV12-4 to TRBJ1-1; D call uncertain. Between the trimmed V and J ends, which lost 8 bases and 0 bases, there was a span of 10 bases. The CDR3 consists of 13 residues. CDR3 in amino acids: CASGAAMNTEAFF. The CDR3 DNA sequence: TGTGCCAGCGGAGCAGCCATGAACACTGAAGCTTTCTTT.

The chain links TRBV6-5 to TRBJ1-1, with a weak D call TRBD1 (6 bases). The CDR3 spans 15 residues. Trimming left V 6 bases short and J 3 bases short, with 17 bases between. Germline CDR1 and CDR2: MNHEY and SVGAGI. CDR3 sequence (DNA): TGTGCCAGCAGCTTACACCGACAGGTGTACACTGAAGCTTTCTTT. Residues: CASSLHRQVYTEAFF.

This clone came up once. V and J are TRBV24-1 and TRBJ2-5, with D possibly TRBD2 on 5 matching bases. Germline V gives CDR1 KGHDR, CDR2 SFDVKD. The CDR3 is 12 residues long. V lost 8 bases, J lost 4 bases, and 10 bases lay in between. The CDR3 reads CATKGELETQYF. The CDR3 DNA follows: TGTGCCACCAAGGGAGAGCTAGAGACCCAGTACTTC.

By share of the sample, this clone is medium-sized. This chain links TRBV6-6 with TRBJ1-1; TRBD1 aligns across 7 bases. The CDR3 is made up of 14 amino acids. CDR1 and CDR2 from the germline V gene are MNHNY and SVGAGI (reference sequence). With V trimmed by 7 bases and J by 0 bases, 5 bases remained unmatched. The CDR3 loop reads CASTPTGLNTEAFF. The CDR3 DNA reads as TGTGCCAGCACCCCGACAGGGCTGAACACTGAAGCTTTCTTT.

The chain recombines TRBV5-1 with TRBJ2-5; TRBD2 might be the D (6 bases). V lost 0 bases to trimming and J lost 2 bases, with 11 bases between them. CDR1 is SGHRS and CDR2 is YFSETQ in the germline V gene. The CDR3 loop spans 15 amino acids. The CDR3 DNA sequence: TGCGCCAGCAGCTTGGAGGGAGGCCGTCAAGAGACCCAGTACTTC. This translates into CASSLEGGRQETQYF. Based on the CDR3 plus reference TRBV5-1 and TRBJ2-5, the full variable domain is KAGVTQTPRYLIKTRGQQVTLSCSPISGHRSVSWYQQTPGQGLQFLFEYFSETQRNKGNFPGRFSGRQFSNSRSEMNVSTLELGDSALYLCASSLEGGRQETQYFGPGTRLLVL.

In its sample, this clone was seen once. J is TRBJ2-7 and V is TRBV7-9; 7 bases match TRBD2. J was trimmed by 8 bases and V by 3 bases; bases with no gene match: 4. Germline-derived CDR1 and CDR2 are SEHNR and FQNEAQ (reference sequence). This CDR3 is built from 12 residues. CDR3 region: CASSFRGGQQYF. The CDR3 coding sequence is TGTGCCAGCAGCTTCCGGGGAGGGCAGCAGTACTTC.

The J gene is TRBJ2-4, the V gene TRBV30; no clear D gene. The CDR3 length is 13 residues. CDR1 GTSNPN and CDR2 SVGIG come from the germline V gene (reference sequence). The CDR3 DNA reads as TGTGCTTTATCCGGTCCGGACCGAGAAATTCAGTACTTC. Amino acids: CALSGPDREIQYF.

The rearrangement joins TRBV24-1 to TRBJ2-1; 15 bases agree with TRBD2. The V gene's germline CDR1 is KGHDR and CDR2 SFDVKD. The CDR3 totals 19 residues. V lost 4 bases and J lost 0; bases outside the gene matches: 6. The CDR3 sequence: CATSESGLAGGRSYNEQFF. DNA for the CDR3: TGTGCCACCAGTGAATCGGGACTAGCGGGGGGCCGCTCCTACAATGAGCAGTTCTTC.

This rearrangement joins TRBV20-1 to TRBJ1-1, with D possibly TRBD1 on 6 matching bases. The germline CDR1 and CDR2 sequences are DFQATT and SNEGSKA (reference sequence). The CDR3 covers 12 residues. V was clipped by 3 bases and J by 5 bases, with 10 bases between them. This CDR3 reads CSASTGRTEAFF. CDR3 nucleotides: TGCAGTGCTAGTACAGGGAGGACTGAAGCTTTCTTT.

This chain joins TRBV7-6 and TRBJ2-2, with 8 bases lining up with TRBD1. V trimming: 2 bases; J trimming: 1 base; junction bases outside the gene matches: 3. Germline V CDR1 and CDR2: SGHVS, FNYEAQ. The CDR3 contains 16 residues. The CDR3 coding sequence is TGTGCCAGCAGCTTACTCGGGACAGGGAACACCGGGGAGCTGTTTTTT. Translating it yields CASSLLGTGNTGELFF.

The chain is built from TRBV7-6 and TRBJ1-3; 8 bases are a match to TRBD1. The CDR3 contains 15 residues. V shed 5 bases and J 5 bases; nucleotides not matched to a gene: 8. CDR1 is SGHVS and CDR2 is FNYEAQ in the germline V gene. This CDR3 is CASSLTGGHRNTIYF. DNA of the CDR3: TGTGCCAGCAGCCTAACAGGGGGTCACCGAAACACCATATATTTT.